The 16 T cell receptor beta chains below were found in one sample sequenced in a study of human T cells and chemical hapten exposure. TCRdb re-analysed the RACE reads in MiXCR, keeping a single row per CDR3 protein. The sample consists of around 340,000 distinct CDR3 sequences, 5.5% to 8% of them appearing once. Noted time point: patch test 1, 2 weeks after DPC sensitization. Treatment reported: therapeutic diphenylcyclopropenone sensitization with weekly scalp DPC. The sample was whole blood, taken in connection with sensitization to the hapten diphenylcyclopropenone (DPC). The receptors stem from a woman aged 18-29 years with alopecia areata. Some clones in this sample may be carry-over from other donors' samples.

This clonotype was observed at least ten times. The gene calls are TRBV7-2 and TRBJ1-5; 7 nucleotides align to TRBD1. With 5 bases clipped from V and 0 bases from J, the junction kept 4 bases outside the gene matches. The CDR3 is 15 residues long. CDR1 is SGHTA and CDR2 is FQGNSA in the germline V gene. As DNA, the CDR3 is TGTGCCAGCAGCATAGGACAGGCTAGCAATCAGCCCCAGCATTTT. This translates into CASSIGQASNQPQHF.

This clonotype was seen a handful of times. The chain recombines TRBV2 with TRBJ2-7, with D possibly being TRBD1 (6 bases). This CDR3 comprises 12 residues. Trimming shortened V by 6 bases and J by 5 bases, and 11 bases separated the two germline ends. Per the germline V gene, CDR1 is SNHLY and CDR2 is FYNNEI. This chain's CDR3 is CASSIRGDEQYF. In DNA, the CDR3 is TGTGCCAGCAGCATCAGGGGCGACGAGCAGTACTTC.

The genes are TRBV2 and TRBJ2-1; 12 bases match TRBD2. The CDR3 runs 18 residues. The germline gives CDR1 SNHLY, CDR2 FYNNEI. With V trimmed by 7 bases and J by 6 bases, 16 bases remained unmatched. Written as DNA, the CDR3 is TGTGCCAGCATATCTGGCGGGACTAGCGGGCGAGTGGGCAATGAGCAGTTCTTC. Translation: CASISGGTSGRVGNEQFF.

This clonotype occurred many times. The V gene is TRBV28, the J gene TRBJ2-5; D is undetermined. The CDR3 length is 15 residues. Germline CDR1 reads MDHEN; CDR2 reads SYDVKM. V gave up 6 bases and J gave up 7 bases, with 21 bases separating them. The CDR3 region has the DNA TGTGCCAGCAGCAAACAGAGTTTCCTCGGTGCGACCCAGTACTTC. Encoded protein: CASSKQSFLGATQYF.

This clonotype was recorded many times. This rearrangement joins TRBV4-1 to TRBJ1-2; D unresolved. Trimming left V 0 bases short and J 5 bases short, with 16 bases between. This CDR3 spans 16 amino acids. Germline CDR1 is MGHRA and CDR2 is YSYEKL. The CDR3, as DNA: TGCGCCAGCAGCCAAGATCCTGGCAGCGTGGGGTATGGCTACACCTTC. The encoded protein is CASSQDPGSVGYGYTF.

The CDR3: CASRETGLGTEAFF. For the CDR3, the DNA is TGTGCCAGCAGAGAAACAGGGCTCGGTACTGAAGCTTTCTTT. The chain employs TRBV6-5 and TRBJ1-1; tentatively, D is TRBD1 (6 bases). Germline values: CDR1 MNHEY, CDR2 SVGAGI. Trimming removed 6 bases at V and 5 bases at J, with 16 bases between. The CDR3 covers 14 residues.

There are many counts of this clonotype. Here the CDR3 reads CASSLAREQYF. Written as DNA, the CDR3 is TGTGCCAGCAGCTTGGCACGCGAGCAGTACTTC. The V and J genes are TRBV7-2 and TRBJ2-7; D unresolved. CDR3 length: 11 residues. The V end lost 3 bases, the J end lost 6 bases, and 6 bases lay between the germline ends. Germline CDR1 SGHTA, CDR2 FQGNSA.

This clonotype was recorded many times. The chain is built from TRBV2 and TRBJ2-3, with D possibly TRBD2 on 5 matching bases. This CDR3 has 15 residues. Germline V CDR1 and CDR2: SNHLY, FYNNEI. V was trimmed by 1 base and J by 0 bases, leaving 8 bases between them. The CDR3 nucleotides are TGTGCCAGCAGTGAAGATGGGAGAAGCACAGATACGCAGTATTTT. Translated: CASSEDGRSTDTQYF.

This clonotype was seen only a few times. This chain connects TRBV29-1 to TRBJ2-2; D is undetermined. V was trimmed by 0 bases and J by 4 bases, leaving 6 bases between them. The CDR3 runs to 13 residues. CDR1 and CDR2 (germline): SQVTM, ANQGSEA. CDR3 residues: CSVEEGGTGELFF. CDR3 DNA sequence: TGCAGCGTTGAAGAGGGCGGCACCGGGGAGCTGTTTTTT.

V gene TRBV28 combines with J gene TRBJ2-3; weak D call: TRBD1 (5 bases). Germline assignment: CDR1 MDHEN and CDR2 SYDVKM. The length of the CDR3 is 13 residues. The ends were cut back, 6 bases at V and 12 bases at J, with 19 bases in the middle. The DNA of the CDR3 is TGTGCCAGCAGCTTGCCCCTCGACAGAAGACAGTATTTT. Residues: CASSLPLDRRQYF.

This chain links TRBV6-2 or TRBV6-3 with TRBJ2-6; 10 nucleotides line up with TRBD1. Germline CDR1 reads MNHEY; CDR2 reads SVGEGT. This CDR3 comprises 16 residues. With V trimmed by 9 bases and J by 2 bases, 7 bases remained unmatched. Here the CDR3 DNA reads TGTGCCAGTCTCCGGGACAGGGGTACTGGGGCCAACGTCCTGACTTTC. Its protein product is CASLRDRGTGANVLTF.

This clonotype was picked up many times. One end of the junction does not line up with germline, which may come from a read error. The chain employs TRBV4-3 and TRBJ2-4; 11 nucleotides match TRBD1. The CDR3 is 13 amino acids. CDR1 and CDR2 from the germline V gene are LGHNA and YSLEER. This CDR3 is CASSQWTGGILCF. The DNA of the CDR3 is TGCGCCAGCAGCCAGTGGACAGGGGGCATTTTGTGCTTC.

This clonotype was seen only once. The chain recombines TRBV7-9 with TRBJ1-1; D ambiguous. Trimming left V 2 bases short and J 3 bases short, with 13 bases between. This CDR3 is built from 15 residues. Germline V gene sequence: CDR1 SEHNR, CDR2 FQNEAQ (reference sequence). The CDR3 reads CASSLSSLRDTEAFF. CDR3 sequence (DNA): TGTGCCAGCAGCTTATCGAGCCTGAGGGACACTGAAGCTTTCTTT.

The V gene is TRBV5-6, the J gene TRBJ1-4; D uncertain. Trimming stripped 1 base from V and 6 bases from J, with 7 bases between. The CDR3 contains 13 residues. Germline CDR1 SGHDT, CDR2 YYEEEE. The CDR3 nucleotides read TGTGCCAGCAGCTTGTTTGGGGATGAAAAACTGTTTTTT. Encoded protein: CASSLFGDEKLFF.

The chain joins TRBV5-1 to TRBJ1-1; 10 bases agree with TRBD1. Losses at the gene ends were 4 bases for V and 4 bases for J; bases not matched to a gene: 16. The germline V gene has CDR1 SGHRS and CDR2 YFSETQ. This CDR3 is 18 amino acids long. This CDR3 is CASSQGRQGARRITEAFF. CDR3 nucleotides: TGCGCCAGCAGCCAAGGTAGACAGGGGGCAAGGCGGATCACTGAAGCTTTCTTT.

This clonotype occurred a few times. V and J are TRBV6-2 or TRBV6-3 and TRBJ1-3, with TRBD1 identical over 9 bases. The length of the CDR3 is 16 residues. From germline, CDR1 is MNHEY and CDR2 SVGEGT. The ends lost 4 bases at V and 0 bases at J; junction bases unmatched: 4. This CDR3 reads CASSSGQGYSGNTIYF. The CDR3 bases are TGTGCCAGCAGTTCCGGACAGGGGTACTCTGGAAACACCATATATTTT.